These T cell receptor beta chains were read from a single sample in a study of regulatory T cells in long-lasting Graves disease. TCRdb re-called the multiplex PCR reads with MiXCR, one entry per CDR3 protein. The sample lists about 400,000 distinct CDR3 sequences, roughly 15% seen once, with around 20% in the top ten. These records were also assigned to another study, of T cells in Graves' hyperthyroidism and ophthalmopathy.

The material was peripheral blood mononuclear cells (PBMCs), obtained at new diagnosis, from a patient treated with antithyroid drugs. These receptors were obtained from a woman aged 18-35 years with Graves disease. The conserved cysteine and the conserved F or W are not part of the CDR3 here.

V gene,J gene,CDR3 length,CDR3 protein
TRBV9,TRBJ2-7,11,ASSVDLENEQY
TRBV15,TRBJ2-1,12,ATSRGGEIDEQF
TRBV29-1,TRBJ2-1,14,SVEGGSGGPDNEQF
TRBV6-1,TRBJ2-2,13,ASSVEGLNTGELF
TRBV18,TRBJ1-5,14,ASSLTGTPGYQPQH
TRBV6-1,TRBJ1-1,11,ASLKGRSTEAF
TRBV11-2,TRBJ2-1,14,ASSPRLGQGLNEQF
TRBV5-1,TRBJ2-2,12,ASTASGTAGELF
TRBV20-1,TRBJ1-2,8,SASRGSYT
TRBV12-3/TRBV12-4,TRBJ1-6,12,ASRPDGGNSPLH
TRBV5-1,TRBJ2-1,12,ASSPEGTGREQF
TRBV5-1,TRBJ2-6,15,ASSLDGPASGANVLT
TRBV19,TRBJ2-3,12,ATSRDRGGDTQY
TRBV11-3,TRBJ2-1,11,ASSLGRSQEQF
TRBV6-2/TRBV6-3,TRBJ1-5,12,ASTFWGEKQPQH
TRBV10-3,TRBJ1-4,15,ASSVRAAGATNEKLF
TRBV4-1,TRBJ2-7,11,ASSLEPYYEQY
TRBV27,TRBJ2-7,15,ASSLASGSLISYEQY
TRBV11-2,TRBJ2-1,14,ASSDSLAGGPYEQF
TRBV6-2/TRBV6-3,TRBJ1-1,13,ASSYVRELNTEAF
TRBV6-2/TRBV6-3,TRBJ2-3,14,ASSNIQGASTDTQY
TRBV6-4,TRBJ2-1,15,ASSEARISGGYNEQF
TRBV30,TRBJ1-5,11,AWTHRENQPQH
TRBV4-1,TRBJ2-7,14,ASSQHRDRVFDEQY
TRBV30,TRBJ1-5,10,AWSEQGGPQH
TRBV9,TRBJ1-1,12,ASSRHDRGTEAF
TRBV3-1,TRBJ2-7,13,ASSPGLAGANEQY
TRBV30,TRBJ2-1,13,ACSPGTGTYNEQF
TRBV2,TRBJ2-1,15,ASGSTSGRIAYNEQF
TRBV7-9,TRBJ2-7,13,ASSLGRGARYEQY
TRBV28,TRBJ2-5,17,ASNVLPWTSGGAAETQY
TRBV7-8,TRBJ2-1,15,ASSLWQRGSSYNEQF
TRBV5-1,TRBJ2-1,16,ASSPGTGVLAAVNEQF
TRBV7-9,TRBJ2-7,12,ASCPGRNSYEQY
TRBV11-2,TRBJ1-4,14,ASSPGWEGRVGQLF
TRBV28,TRBJ1-5,10,ASTPLGGTQH
TRBV2,TRBJ1-1,13,ASTGQGAHNPEAF
TRBV9,TRBJ2-1,14,ASSPGVLAGANEQF
TRBV5-5,TRBJ1-5,14,ASSLWGSGSNQPQH
TRBV12-3/TRBV12-4,TRBJ2-5,12,ASSEAGRVETQY
TRBV29-1,TRBJ1-3,10,SVEAPGNTIY
TRBV4-1,TRBJ2-2,16,ASSQDRHPQAVTGELF
TRBV20-1,TRBJ2-1,11,STSSANYNEQF
TRBV7-2,TRBJ2-2,12,ASTRGLTTGELF
TRBV3-1,TRBJ2-7,9,ASGSVPEQY
TRBV6-1,TRBJ2-7,11,ASSVDRGYEQY
TRBV7-3,TRBJ1-5,11,ASSLGPGQPQH
TRBV3-1,TRBJ1-1,10,ASSDRYTEAF